These 8 T cell receptor beta chains were all obtained from the same sample, sequenced in a study of blood T cell repertoires in COVID-19. Data came from immunoSEQ multiplex PCR; TCRdb stores just in-frame clones and leaves some out. The table lists about 68,000 clones, 88% of them singletons. Sequenced sample: peripheral blood. These receptors were collected from a human donor in a cohort sampled during active COVID-19.

The chain recombines TRBV5-6 with TRBJ2-1; 15 bases line up with TRBD2. The CDR3 has 16 amino acids. J lost 8 bases, V lost 3 bases, and 6 bases had no gene match. Germline CDR1 and CDR2: SGHDT and YYEEEE. The DNA for the CDR3 is TGTGCCAGCAGCTCCTGGACTAGCGGGAGGGTTGATGAGCAGTTCTTC. This translates into CASSSWTSGRVDEQFF.

The chain's CDR3 is CASSYSGQGPHEQYF. DNA for the CDR3: TGTGCCAGCAGTTACAGCGGACAGGGGCCGCACGAGCAGTACTTC. The rearrangement links TRBV6-5 to TRBJ2-7, with TRBD1 matching over 9 bases. CDR1 MNHEY and CDR2 SVGAGI come from the germline V gene. Trimming took 2 bases from V and 5 from J; bases not matched to a gene: 7. There are 15 residues in the CDR3.

The V call is TRBV9, the J call TRBJ1-2, with 10 bases identical to TRBD1. The CDR3 consists of 15 residues. Germline CDR1 and CDR2: SGDLS and YYNGEE. Trimming cost V 0 bases and J 8 bases; bases outside gene matches: 7. CDR3 region: CASSVVGTGASGYTF. The CDR3 region has the DNA TGTGCCAGCAGCGTAGTGGGGACAGGGGCGTCCGGCTACACCTTC.

The sample holds a few counts of this clone. This sequence joins TRBV28 and TRBJ1-5; D possibly corresponds to TRBD1 (5 bases). With 8 bases removed from V and 7 bases from J, the gap between germline ends came to 15 bases. CDR3 length equals 13 residues. Germline V gives CDR1 MDHEN, CDR2 SYDVKM. CDR3 DNA sequence: TGTGCCAGCTTTAATCAGGGCGGCCAGCCCCAGCATTTT. This codes for CASFNQGGQPQHF.

This clone was seen a few times. For the CDR3, the DNA is TGTGCCAGCAGTTACTCGGCAACGAGGGGGAACTCACCCCTCCACTTT. Residues: CASSYSATRGNSPLHF. J is TRBJ1-6 and V is TRBV6-2 or TRBV6-3; possibly TRBD1 for D (6 bases). Germline-derived CDR1 and CDR2 are MNHEY and SVGEGT. The CDR3 has 16 amino acids. V was shortened by 0 bases and J by 10 bases, with 16 bases between the two germline ends.

V is TRBV5-1 and J is TRBJ2-1; 9 bases fit TRBD1. Losses at the gene ends were 5 bases for V and 12 bases for J; bases not matched to a gene: 18. The CDR3 length is 16 residues. Per the germline V gene, CDR1 is SGHRS and CDR2 is YFSETQ. In DNA, the CDR3 is TGCGCCAGCAGTCCCCTCGGAGGGACAGGGACAATGGTGCAGTTCTTC. Protein sequence: CASSPLGGTGTMVQFF.

The CDR3 DNA reads TGTGCCAGCAGTGAAGATAGGGGCTCCTACAATGAGCAGTTCTTC. This gives the protein CASSEDRGSYNEQFF. The rearrangement links TRBV6-1 to TRBJ2-1; perhaps TRBD1 as D (5 bases). V was trimmed by 1 base and J by 0 bases, leaving 7 bases between them. CDR1 MNHNS and CDR2 SASEGT come from the germline V gene. The CDR3 consists of 15 residues.

This clone appeared once. The CDR3 DNA reads as TGTGCCAGCAGAACACAGTGGAGCACAGATACGCAGTATTTT. Protein sequence: CASRTQWSTDTQYF. V gene TRBV5-4 combines with J gene TRBJ2-3; D is unresolved. This CDR3 has 14 amino acids. Germline CDR1 is SGHNT and CDR2 is YYREEE (reference sequence). Trimming pared 5 bases from V and 0 bases from J, leaving 10 bases between.